The next 32 T cell receptor beta chains were all read from a single sample in a study of blood T cell repertoires in COVID-19. Data came from immunoSEQ multiplex PCR; TCRdb stores just in-frame clones and leaves some out. The table includes hundreds of thousands of clones, approximately 92% detected once. What was sequenced was peripheral blood. These receptors all stem from a young man with COVID-19, enrolled during active disease.

The rearrangement joins TRBV19 to TRBJ2-3; D call uncertain. Trimming removed 4 bases at V and 3 bases at J, with 8 bases between. Germline V lookup: CDR1 LNHDA, CDR2 SQIVND (reference sequence). The CDR3 has 13 residues. This CDR3 reads CASSTTATDTQYF. The CDR3 DNA reads TGTGCCAGTAGTACCACAGCTACAGATACGCAGTATTTT.

V and J are TRBV4-1 and TRBJ2-7; 11 bases line up with TRBD1. The CDR3 consists of 17 residues. Germline CDR1 is MGHRA and CDR2 is YSYEKL. J was trimmed by 2 bases and V by 4 bases; bases with no gene match: 10. CDR3 DNA: TGCGCCAGCAGCCGGGACGGGGCGGGACAGGGGGCCTACGAGCAGTACTTC. It codes for CASSRDGAGQGAYEQYF.

This clone turned up a few times. The V call is TRBV5-6, the J call TRBJ1-6; TRBD1 matches 8 bases. CDR1 and CDR2 (germline): SGHDT, YYEEEE. The trim removed 1 base at V and 5 bases at J, leaving 5 bases unmatched. The CDR3 spans 16 residues. The CDR3 DNA reads TGTGCCAGCAGCTTGTATGGGACAGGAGATAATTCACCCCTCCACTTT. Its protein product is CASSLYGTGDNSPLHF.

This clone was detected a few times. V and J are TRBV6-5 and TRBJ1-2; 8 nucleotides line up with TRBD1. The V segment lost 6 bases and the J segment 6 bases; nucleotides outside the gene matches: 6. The CDR3 totals 13 residues. The germline V gene encodes CDR1 MNHEY and CDR2 SVGAGI. CDR3 in DNA: TGTGCCAGCAGAGCGGACAGGGCGGATGGCTACACCTTC. Protein: CASRADRADGYTF.

This chain uses TRBV12-5 with TRBJ2-1; D is perhaps TRBD2 (5 bases). The CDR3 loop spans 15 amino acids. The V end was cut by 7 bases, the J end by 4 bases, with 17 bases between. Germline CDR1 and CDR2: LGHNT and FRNRAP. This CDR3 reads CASAMDLSGYNEQFF. The CDR3 DNA reads TGTGCTAGTGCCATGGACCTATCGGGGTACAATGAGCAGTTCTTC. The whole variable domain, remainder taken from reference TRBV12-5 and TRBJ2-1, is DARVTQTPRHKVTEMGQEVTMRCQPILGHNTVFWYRQTMMQGLELLAYFRNRAPLDDSGMPKDRFSAEMPDATLATLKIQPSEPRDSAVYFCASAMDLSGYNEQFFGPGTRLTVL.

A note on this clone: The same CDR3 is also encoded by other DNA sequences in this sample. The rearrangement uses TRBV6-5 and TRBJ2-6; D is undetermined. The V end lost 3 bases, the J end lost 0 bases, and 3 bases lay between the germline ends. Per germline, CDR1 MNHEY and CDR2 SVGAGI. The CDR3 is 14 amino acids. The CDR3 nucleotides are TGTGCCAGCAGTTATAGCTCTGGGGCCAACGTCCTGACTTTC. The encoded protein is CASSYSSGANVLTF.

The J gene is TRBJ1-2, the V gene TRBV7-8, with 8 positions matching TRBD1. This CDR3 has 13 amino acids. V was clipped by 6 bases and J by 4 bases; unmatched bases: 4. CDR1 is SGHVS and CDR2 is FQNEAQ in the germline V gene. This chain's CDR3 is CASRPGQGYGYTF. DNA of the CDR3: TGTGCCAGCAGGCCAGGACAGGGCTATGGCTACACCTTC.

The rearrangement uses TRBV12-5 and TRBJ1-5; no clear D. V was pared by 4 bases and J by 2 bases, with 12 bases between. The CDR3 extends over 15 amino acids. The germline CDR1 and CDR2 sequences are LGHNT and FRNRAP. DNA of the CDR3: TGTGCTAGTGGTTCTTCGACATCCGGCAATCAGCCCCAGCATTTT. It yields the protein CASGSSTSGNQPQHF. Supplemented by reference TRBV12-5 and TRBJ1-5, the full variable domain reads DARVTQTPRHKVTEMGQEVTMRCQPILGHNTVFWYRQTMMQGLELLAYFRNRAPLDDSGMPKDRFSAEMPDATLATLKIQPSEPRDSAVYFCASGSSTSGNQPQHFGDGTRLSIL.

V is TRBV7-2 and J is TRBJ1-4, with D hard to call. The germline V gene has CDR1 SGHTA and CDR2 FQGNSA. V lost 6 bases to trimming and J lost 8 bases, with 13 bases between them. The CDR3 length is 13 residues. The DNA of the CDR3 is TGTGCCAGCAGTATACAGTTTGGCGAAAAACTGTTTTTT. Translating gives CASSIQFGEKLFF.

The chain has TRBV4-1 and TRBJ2-7, with a weak D call TRBD2 (5 bases). V was clipped by 0 bases and J by 2 bases, with 11 bases between them. Germline loops: CDR1 MGHRA, CDR2 YSYEKL. The CDR3 is 15 residues long. The CDR3 reads CASSQEWGEAYEQYF. CDR3 DNA: TGCGCCAGCAGCCAAGAGTGGGGAGAGGCCTACGAGCAGTACTTC.

The rearrangement joins TRBV27 to TRBJ1-2, with 7 nucleotides matching TRBD1. Germline V gene lookup returns CDR1 MNHEY and CDR2 SMNVEV (reference sequence). V shed 5 bases and J 8 bases; nucleotides not matched to a gene: 8. This CDR3 region has 13 residues. The CDR3 spells CASSRGTEQGYTF. CDR3 nucleotides: TGTGCCAGCAGTCGCGGGACAGAACAGGGCTACACCTTC.

This clone showed up just once. The chain joins TRBV9 to TRBJ2-1; tentatively, D is TRBD2 (6 bases). Deletions cut 4 bases from V and 8 bases from J, with 16 bases between. The CDR3 is made up of 14 amino acids. The V gene's germline CDR1 is SGDLS and CDR2 YYNGEE. The CDR3 DNA sequence: TGTGCCAGCAGCATCGGGACTGGAGGTTATGAGCAGTTCTTC. The encoded protein is CASSIGTGGYEQFF.

The V call is TRBV6-6, the J call TRBJ2-7; TRBD1 aligns across 12 bases. V shed 5 bases, J shed 4 bases, and the junction held 3 bases outside the gene matches. The CDR3 totals 14 residues. CDR1 and CDR2 (germline): MNHNY, SVGAGI (reference sequence). This CDR3 reads CASSRDRGRYEQYF. CDR3 DNA: TGTGCCAGCAGTAGGGACAGGGGGCGTTACGAGCAGTACTTC.

This clone was observed a handful of times. The V call is TRBV10-2, the J call TRBJ1-3, with D possibly matching TRBD1 (5 bases). Germline V gene data show CDR1 as WSHSY and CDR2 as SAAADI. The V end lost 2 bases, the J end lost 4 bases, and 9 bases lay between the germline ends. The CDR3 runs to 14 residues. The CDR3 bases are TGCGCCAGCAGTGAGACGGGGGAAGGAAACACCATATATTTT. Translation gives CASSETGEGNTIYF.

This rearrangement joins TRBV29-1 to TRBJ2-3, with 8 bases aligning to TRBD1. The germline V gene encodes CDR1 SQVTM and CDR2 ANQGSEA. The CDR3 loop spans 14 amino acids. Trimming took 4 bases from V and 1 from J; bases not matched to a gene: 4. CDR3 nucleotides: TGCAGCGTTGTAGTCAGGGGGCGCACAGATACGCAGTATTTT. Protein sequence: CSVVVRGRTDTQYF.

The rearrangement links TRBV5-1 to TRBJ1-1; 7 positions agree with TRBD1. Germline CDR1 and CDR2: SGHRS and YFSETQ. The CDR3 is made up of 14 amino acids. The trim removed 4 bases at V and 2 bases at J, leaving 5 bases unmatched. CDR3 in amino acids: CASSAGGGNTEAFF. The CDR3 region has the DNA TGCGCCAGCAGCGCAGGGGGAGGAAACACTGAAGCTTTCTTT.

The rearrangement uses TRBV7-9 and TRBJ2-3, with 11 bases identical to TRBD2. V gave up 7 bases and J gave up 2 bases; unmatched junction bases: 5. This CDR3 region has 15 residues. Germline lookup yields CDR1 SEHNR and CDR2 FQNEAQ (reference sequence). CDR3 in amino acids: CASKTSGAPTDTQYF. In DNA, the CDR3 is TGTGCCAGCAAGACTAGCGGGGCCCCCACAGATACGCAGTATTTT.

The chain carries TRBV27 and TRBJ1-5; the D gene is possibly TRBD1 (5 bases). V lost 2 bases to trimming and J lost 6 bases, with 11 bases between them. The CDR3 is 14 residues long. The V gene's germline CDR1 is MNHEY and CDR2 SMNVEV (reference sequence). CDR3 nucleotides: TGTGCCAGCAGTTTAATGCGGGGGAGTCAGCCCCAGCATTTT. Its translation is CASSLMRGSQPQHF.

The gene calls are TRBV14 and TRBJ1-4; D remains ambiguous. V shed 0 bases and J shed 6 bases, with 8 bases lying between them. Germline CDR1 is SGHDN and CDR2 is FVKESK. The CDR3 has 14 amino acids. The CDR3 coding sequence is TGTGCCAGCAGCCAAGATAACGGTTATGAAAAACTGTTTTTT. It codes for CASSQDNGYEKLFF.

The chain is built from TRBV5-5 and TRBJ1-2; a weak D match, TRBD1 (6 bases). The CDR3 spans 15 residues. Germline V gene data show CDR1 as SGHKS and CDR2 as YYEKEE (reference sequence). Trimming removed 4 bases from V and 2 bases from J, with 15 bases in between. This CDR3 reads CASSPQQGWNYGYTF. The CDR3 bases are TGTGCCAGCAGCCCCCAACAGGGCTGGAACTATGGCTACACCTTC.

V usage is TRBV5-4 and J usage is TRBJ2-3; 7 bases are a match to TRBD2. V shed 3 bases, J shed 6 bases, and the junction held 7 bases outside the gene matches. The length of the CDR3 is 14 residues. CDR1 and CDR2 from the germline V gene are SGHNT and YYREEE (reference sequence). The CDR3 coding sequence is TGTGCCAGCAGCTCCGAGCGGGGAGTGGATACGCAGTATTTT. It encodes CASSSERGVDTQYF.

The J gene is TRBJ2-5, the V gene TRBV7-8, with a weak D call TRBD2 (6 bases). Trimming left V 4 bases short and J 2 bases short, with 11 bases between. The germline V gene has CDR1 SGHVS and CDR2 FQNEAQ. The CDR3 is 14 residues long. The CDR3 here is CASSSGGEQETQYF. The CDR3 DNA is TGTGCCAGCAGCTCCGGAGGGGAGCAAGAGACCCAGTACTTC.

This clone was picked up a small number of times. This chain joins TRBV5-4 and TRBJ2-7; 10 bases are shared with TRBD2. The CDR3 sequence is 16 residues long. The V gene's germline CDR1 is SGHNT and CDR2 YYREEE (reference sequence). V gave up 3 bases and J gave up 4 bases; unmatched junction bases: 10. The CDR3 reads CASSSISGGAPYEQYF. CDR3 nucleotides: TGTGCCAGCAGCTCCATAAGCGGGGGGGCCCCGTACGAGCAGTACTTC.

The chain is built from TRBV18 and TRBJ1-4; D not certain. Trimming pared 3 bases from V and 8 bases from J, leaving 10 bases between. Germline values: CDR1 KGHSH, CDR2 LQKENI. This CDR3 has 13 amino acids. CDR3 nucleotides: TGTGCCAGCTCACCCCTCTCACAAGAAAAACTGTTTTTT. This sequence encodes CASSPLSQEKLFF.

This clone was seen a few times. The chain links TRBV7-2 to TRBJ2-5; 11 nucleotides align to TRBD2. V lost 8 bases and J lost 4; bases outside the gene matches: 3. Germline CDR1 and CDR2: SGHTA and FQGNSA. The CDR3 consists of 13 residues. CDR3 bases: TGTGCCAGCCACCTAGCGGGGGGAGAGACCCAGTACTTC. Its translation: CASHLAGGETQYF.

The rearrangement joins TRBV5-6 to TRBJ2-6, with TRBD1 as a possible D gene (6 bases). V lost 1 base and J lost 3, with 17 bases in between. Germline assignment: CDR1 SGHDT and CDR2 YYEEEE. The CDR3 spans 18 residues. CDR3 sequence: CASSLRNRVSSGANVLTF. CDR3 nucleotides: TGTGCCAGCAGCTTGCGGAACAGGGTGTCAAGTGGGGCCAACGTCCTGACTTTC.

The CDR3 DNA follows: TGTGCCACCAGCAGGGCCGGGACAGGGGGCTACGAGCAGTACTTC. Protein: CATSRAGTGGYEQYF. The V call is TRBV15, the J call TRBJ2-7; the match to TRBD1 covers 11 bases. The CDR3 has 15 residues. The germline CDR1 and CDR2 sequences are LNHNV and YYDKDF (reference sequence). J gave up 3 bases and V 3 bases, and 4 bases lay outside the gene matches.

The chain has TRBV5-5 and TRBJ2-1, with TRBD1 matching 8 bases. From germline, CDR1 is SGHKS and CDR2 YYEKEE (reference sequence). There are 14 residues in the CDR3. Trimming removed 7 bases from V and 7 bases from J; junction bases left unmatched: 10. This chain's CDR3 is CASLGAGGSNEQFF. The CDR3 bases are TGTGCCAGCTTAGGGGCAGGGGGCTCTAATGAGCAGTTCTTC.

The V and J genes are TRBV2 and TRBJ1-5, with 7 bases that match TRBD1. CDR3 length: 14 residues. After removal of 8 bases from V and 4 bases from J, the junction contained 8 bases not matched to a gene. The germline CDR1 and CDR2 sequences are SNHLY and FYNNEI. CDR3 residues: CASYKGQPNQPQHF. The DNA for the CDR3 is TGTGCCAGCTATAAGGGACAGCCTAATCAGCCCCAGCATTTT.

V is TRBV30 and J is TRBJ2-1; 11 nucleotides match TRBD2. This CDR3 region has 14 residues. The germline V gene has CDR1 GTSNPN and CDR2 SVGIG (reference sequence). J lost 4 bases, V lost 5 bases, and 4 bases had no gene match. The CDR3 here is CAWERLAGYNEQFF. As DNA, the CDR3 is TGTGCCTGGGAAAGACTAGCGGGATACAATGAGCAGTTCTTC.

The rearrangement uses TRBV27 and TRBJ2-7, with D tentatively TRBD1 (5 bases). Per the germline V gene, CDR1 is MNHEY and CDR2 is SMNVEV (reference sequence). Trimming stripped 6 bases from V and 0 bases from J, with 18 bases between. The CDR3 is 16 residues long. The CDR3 DNA reads as TGTGCCAGCAGCAGGGCCCGCTCGCCGTACTCCTACGAGCAGTACTTC. It encodes CASSRARSPYSYEQYF.

This chain uses TRBV4-1 with TRBJ2-7; the D gene is possibly TRBD2 (6 bases). The germline V and J ends were trimmed by 1 base and 5 bases, with 15 bases remaining between them. CDR1 and CDR2 from the germline V gene are MGHRA and YSYEKL. CDR3 length: 15 residues. DNA for the CDR3: TGCGCCAGCAGCCAAGTGGGGACTTCTAGCGACGAGCAGTACTTC. This sequence encodes CASSQVGTSSDEQYF.